This T cell receptor (beta chain) was profiled in a study of T-cell reconstitution after alpha-beta-depleted transplantation in children. The V gene lost 1 base and the J gene lost 4 bases, with 7 bases spanning the gap. The CDR3 loop spans 13 amino acids. This clonotype came up many times. Its cognate antigen is unknown. As it was prepared, the TCRbeta library received unique molecular identifiers. Using its own MiXCR run on the PCR reads, TCRdb lists one record per CDR3 protein. The top ten hold just over 5.5% of the sample, which has about 200,000 distinct CDR3 sequences, roughly 7% seen once. Study findings and constraints: Counts and diversity of T cells one year after transplant came mostly from newly produced T cells. About two months after transplant, alpha-beta T cells reportedly came from several hundred expanded graft clones. At day 60, the high TCRbeta diversity found in some patients originated from recipient T cells and thymic progenitors that had survived.

The chain recombines TRBV12-3 or TRBV12-4 with TRBJ1-1; TRBD1 is a possible D gene (5 bases). Specimen: PBMCs, collected before TCRalphabeta/CD19-depleted stem cell transplant. This clonotype originated in a boy between 2 and 10 years old with acute lymphoblastic leukemia, due to receive a stem cell transplant. The DNA for the CDR3 is TGTGCCAGCAGTTTAGGTGGGGCCACTGAAGCTTTCTTT. It yields the protein CASSLGGATEAFF.